This T cell receptor beta chain was profiled in a study of blood T cell repertoires in COVID-19. Overall study context: PBMCs, B-cell-depleted T cells, or T cells provided the cDNA or gDNA that made up the material.

The V gene lost 5 bases and the J gene lost 2 bases, with 10 bases spanning the gap. There are 14 residues in the CDR3. Germline V lookup: CDR1 SNHLY, CDR2 FYNNEI. In the authors' methods: By means of reference gene primer amplification, nucleated cell counts were estimated. The protocol was immunoSEQ multiplex PCR, while the TCRdb copy is restricted to in-frame clones and leaves out a portion. The V and J calls and clone size are taken from that table; D and trimming were inferred from the DNA. The sample carries approximately 470,000 clones, approximately 85% recorded once. This clone was seen only once.

The chain uses TRBV2 and TRBJ1-5, with D tentatively TRBD1 (6 bases). The sample comprised peripheral blood. The origin of this receptor is a human donor in a cohort sampled during active COVID-19. The CDR3 bases are TGTGCCAGCAGTCGACAGGAGGGCAATCAGCCCCAGCATTTT. This gives the protein CASSRQEGNQPQHF.